This passage covers 17 T cell receptor beta chains from one sample sequenced in a study of blood T cell repertoires in COVID-19. The data were produced by immunoSEQ multiplex PCR, yet TCRdb's version contains in-frame clones alone and is incomplete. Of roughly 240,000 clones listed, around 88% are singletons. Sequencing used peripheral blood. Receptors were obtained from a woman in her 30s who had recovered from COVID-19.

The chain joins TRBV6-7 to TRBJ2-7; TRBD1 agrees at 10 bases. TRBV6-7 has ORF status, its function being uncertain. The CDR3 covers 16 residues. V gave up 7 bases and J gave up 5 bases; unmatched junction bases: 14. CDR3 protein: CASTKRTGTGVHEQYF. CDR3 in DNA: TGTGCCAGCACCAAACGAACCGGGACAGGGGTCCACGAGCAGTACTTC.

The rearrangement joins TRBV6-2 or TRBV6-3 to TRBJ2-3; tentative D call: TRBD2 (5 bases). The V end was cut by 1 base, the J end by 0 bases, with 14 bases between. This CDR3 is 17 amino acids long. CDR1 is MNHEY and CDR2 is SVGEGT in the germline V gene. CDR3 nucleotides: TGTGCCAGCAGTTACTTACTCACGGGGAAAAGCACAGATACGCAGTATTTT. Translation gives CASSYLLTGKSTDTQYF.

This chain joins TRBV5-1 and TRBJ2-1, with TRBD1 identical over 10 bases. The CDR3 covers 16 residues. The junction had 11 bases not matched to a gene; V was cut back by 4 bases and J by 7 bases. From germline, CDR1 is SGHRS and CDR2 YFSETQ. The CDR3 protein is CASSPELWDRGNEQFF. The CDR3 bases are TGCGCCAGCAGCCCAGAGCTTTGGGACAGGGGAAATGAGCAGTTCTTC.

The genes are TRBV6-1 and TRBJ2-7; the D gene is possibly TRBD2 (5 bases). Germline V gene sequence: CDR1 MNHNS, CDR2 SASEGT. This CDR3 spans 14 amino acids. Trimming shortened V by 3 bases and J by 3 bases, and 12 bases separated the two germline ends. CDR3 DNA sequence: TGTGCCAGCAGTGATCCGCGGGTATACTACGAGCAGTACTTC. Amino acids: CASSDPRVYYEQYF.

The chain uses TRBV5-6 and TRBJ2-7; D not resolved. V was pared by 2 bases and J by 2 bases, with 14 bases between. Germline assignment: CDR1 SGHDT and CDR2 YYEEEE. This CDR3 has 15 amino acids. The CDR3 DNA reads as TGTGCCAGCAGCTTCCGGTTTGCGAGTACCTACGAGCAGTACTTC. Translated: CASSFRFASTYEQYF. The variable domain in full, with the rest retrieved from reference TRBV5-6 and TRBJ2-7, is DAGVTQSPTHLIKTRGQQVTLRCSPKSGHDTVSWYQQALGQGPQFIFQYYEEEERQRGNFPDRFSGHQFPNYSSELNVNALLLGDSALYLCASSFRFASTYEQYFGPGTRLTVT.

V gene TRBV5-4 combines with J gene TRBJ1-3, with 7 bases lining up with TRBD1. The J segment lost 0 bases and the V segment lost 4 bases, leaving 7 bases of the junction unmatched. Germline CDR1 reads SGHNT; CDR2 reads YYREEE (reference sequence). The CDR3 consists of 16 residues. The CDR3 nucleotides are TGTGCCAGCAGCGGGGGGACAGACTACTCTGGAAACACCATATATTTT. The encoded protein is CASSGGTDYSGNTIYF.

This chain connects TRBV15 to TRBJ1-2; D possibly corresponds to TRBD1 (5 bases). The CDR3 has 14 residues. The germline V and J ends were trimmed by 0 bases and 4 bases, with 9 bases remaining between them. Germline V gives CDR1 LNHNV, CDR2 YYDKDF (reference sequence). The CDR3: CATSREGPPYGYTF. The CDR3 DNA follows: TGTGCCACCAGCAGAGAGGGGCCCCCCTATGGCTACACCTTC.

V usage is TRBV18 and J usage is TRBJ2-5; TRBD2 matches 9 bases. Germline CDR1 reads KGHSH; CDR2 reads LQKENI. The CDR3 loop spans 14 amino acids. With 3 bases clipped from V and 3 bases from J, the junction kept 2 bases outside the gene matches. CDR3 nucleotides: TGTGCCAGCTCACCCTCTAGCGGGGAAGAGACCCAGTACTTC. It encodes CASSPSSGEETQYF.

The chain links TRBV7-2 to TRBJ1-2; 7 bases map to TRBD1. V shed 5 bases and J 0 bases; nucleotides not matched to a gene: 9. This CDR3 comprises 16 residues. Germline V gene lookup returns CDR1 SGHTA and CDR2 FQGNSA. This chain's CDR3 is CASSAWTGNPNYGYTF. CDR3 sequence (DNA): TGTGCCAGCAGCGCCTGGACAGGCAACCCTAACTATGGCTACACCTTC.

The chain uses TRBV19 and TRBJ2-7; TRBD1 might be the D (5 bases). Between the trimmed V and J ends, which lost 3 bases and 0 bases, there was a span of 9 bases. Germline lookup yields CDR1 LNHDA and CDR2 SQIVND (reference sequence). CDR3 length: 14 amino acids. This CDR3 is CASSIQGNSYEQYF. Here the CDR3 DNA reads TGTGCCAGTAGTATTCAGGGCAACTCCTACGAGCAGTACTTC. The whole variable domain, filled in from reference TRBV19 and TRBJ2-7, reads DGGITQSPKYLFRKEGQNVTLSCEQNLNHDAMYWYRQDPGQGLRLIYYSQIVNDFQKGDIAEGYSVSREKKESFPLTVTSAQKNPTAFYLCASSIQGNSYEQYFGPGTRLTVT.

The chain uses TRBV7-8 and TRBJ2-1, with 9 positions matching TRBD1. The CDR3 runs to 17 residues. J lost 6 bases, V lost 2 bases, and 11 bases had no gene match. Looked up from germline, CDR1 is SGHVS and CDR2 is FQNEAQ. As DNA, the CDR3 is TGTGCCAGCAGCTTAAGGGACCCCGGGACAGGGATCAATGAGCAGTTCTTC. Protein product: CASSLRDPGTGINEQFF. The full variable domain, rest sourced from reference TRBV7-8 and TRBJ2-1, is GAGVSQSPRYKVAKRGQDVALRCDPISGHVSLFWYQQALGQGPEFLTYFQNEAQLDKSGLPSDRFFAERPEGSVSTLKIQRTQQEDSAVYLCASSLRDPGTGINEQFFGPGTRLTVL.

This sequence joins TRBV3-1 (or the pseudogene TRBV3-2) and TRBJ2-7; no clear D. The germline V gene has CDR1 LGHDT and CDR2 YNNKEL (reference sequence). CDR3 length: 15 amino acids. Trimming removed 1 base from V and 7 bases from J, with 17 bases in between. CDR3 bases: TGTGCCAGCAGCCAAGTTCATCAGCGTTTAAGGGAGCAGTACTTC. It encodes CASSQVHQRLREQYF.

The chain has TRBV18 and TRBJ2-1; 10 nucleotides agree with TRBD1. The ends lost 5 bases at V and 4 bases at J; junction bases unmatched: 2. This CDR3 has 14 amino acids. Germline lookup yields CDR1 KGHSH and CDR2 LQKENI. DNA for the CDR3: TGTGCCAGCTCAGGGACAGGGGAGTACAATGAGCAGTTCTTC. It codes for CASSGTGEYNEQFF.

This chain joins TRBV7-6 and TRBJ1-1; D not certain. The germline V and J ends were trimmed by 6 bases and 2 bases, with 10 bases remaining between them. Germline lookup yields CDR1 SGHVS and CDR2 FNYEAQ. The CDR3 spans 13 residues. The CDR3 DNA is TGTGCCAGCAGTTTCGAGGGAAACACTGAAGCTTTCTTT. Its protein product is CASSFEGNTEAFF. Filled out from reference TRBV7-6 and TRBJ1-1, the complete variable domain reads GAGVSQSPRYKVTKRGQDVALRCDPISGHVSLYWYRQALGQGPEFLTYFNYEAQQDKSGLPNDRFSAERPEGSISTLTIQRTEQRDSAMYRCASSFEGNTEAFFGQGTRLTVV.

The J gene is TRBJ2-1, the V gene TRBV5-1; 11 bases agree with TRBD2. Germline trimming cut 1 base from V and 10 bases from J; bases unmatched to any gene: 7. The germline gives CDR1 SGHRS, CDR2 YFSETQ. There are 15 residues in the CDR3. CDR3 residues: CASSLLAGGPEEQFF. CDR3 DNA: TGCGCCAGCAGCTTGTTAGCGGGGGGGCCAGAAGAGCAGTTCTTC.

On this clone itself: One junction end does not reproduce the germline sequence, and a read error may be involved. The chain links TRBV18 to TRBJ1-1; D not certain. This CDR3 contains 16 residues. In germline, CDR1 is KGHSH, CDR2 LQKENI. The CDR3 region is CTSSPPPGLVRTEAFF. CDR3 sequence (DNA): TGTACCAGCTCACCACCGCCTGGATTAGTGAGGACTGAAGCTTTCTTT. Using reference TRBV18 and TRBJ1-1 for the parts outside the CDR3, the full variable domain is NAGVMQNPRHLVRRRGQEARLRCSPMKGHSHVYWYRQLPEEGLKFMVYLQKENIIDESGMPKERFSAEFPKEGPSILRIQQVVRGDSAAYFCTSSPPPGLVRTEAFFGQGTRLTVV.

The genes are TRBV9 and TRBJ2-1, with D unresolved. V was shortened by 0 bases and J by 0 bases, with 10 bases between the two germline ends. CDR3 length: 16 residues. The V gene's germline CDR1 is SGDLS and CDR2 YYNGEE. The CDR3 DNA reads TGTGCCAGCAGCGTAGGGAGCTATATCTCCTACAATGAGCAGTTCTTC. Translation gives CASSVGSYISYNEQFF.